This T cell receptor beta chain was recorded in a study of OX40 agonist ivuxolimab in advanced cancers. In the study overall: Ivuxolimab, an antibody that agonizes OX40 (CD134), was administered to the patients. Across the patients, intravenous ivuxolimab was delivered every 2 weeks at 0.01 to 10 mg/kg.

Profiling relied on immunoSEQ multiplex PCR, and the TCRdb table lists in-frame clones only, not all of them. The table has approximately 27,000 clones, about four fifths seen once; the top ten hold about 16%. The V gene lost 4 bases and the J gene lost 0 bases, with 10 bases spanning the gap. The length of the CDR3 is 14 residues. Germline V lookup: CDR1 GTSNPN, CDR2 SVGIG (reference sequence). Study results and caveats: CD4+ and CD8+ blood T cells expanded clonally by week 6 at 0.1 to 3.0 mg/kg. The average count of expanded clones was higher among CD8+ T cells than among CD4+.

This clone occurred once. Antigen: not known. This clonotype was obtained from an adult with an advanced solid tumor such as melanoma, head and neck, liver or kidney cancer. The V call is TRBV30, the J call TRBJ1-3; TRBD1 might be the D (5 bases). Sequencing used CD4+ or CD8+ T cells sorted from blood, obtained in a trial of the OX40 agonist ivuxolimab. The CDR3 reads CAWTQGNSGNTIYF. In DNA form, the CDR3 reads TGTGCCTGGACGCAGGGAAACTCTGGAAACACCATATATTTT.